What follows are 8 T cell receptor beta chains derived from one specimen sequenced in a study of blood T cell repertoires in COVID-19. The assay was immunoSEQ multiplex PCR, and TCRdb's table has in-frame clones only and misses some. The sample lists 200,000 to 300,000 clones; 83% were seen once. Sequencing used peripheral blood. These receptors were collected from a human donor in a cohort sampled during active COVID-19.

V is TRBV28 and J is TRBJ1-2; D gene ambiguous. CDR3 size: 14 residues. The V gene lost 6 bases and the J gene lost 8 bases, with 19 bases spanning the gap. Germline V gene sequence: CDR1 MDHEN, CDR2 SYDVKM. In DNA, the CDR3 is TGTGCCAGCAGCCCCCCAGGTTCCGGGAGGGGCTACACCTTC. Translated, it gives CASSPPGSGRGYTF.

V usage is TRBV18 and J usage is TRBJ2-7; 12 bases line up with TRBD1. The CDR3 is 15 residues long. The germline V gene encodes CDR1 KGHSH and CDR2 LQKENI. With 6 bases clipped from V and 5 bases from J, the junction kept 8 bases outside the gene matches. The CDR3 DNA follows: TGTGCCAGCTCGCAGTCCGGGACAGGGGGCGACGAGCAGTACTTC. Residues: CASSQSGTGGDEQYF.

This clone was observed once. The chain carries TRBV25-1 and TRBJ2-7, with D possibly matching TRBD2 (6 bases). This CDR3 is 13 amino acids long. With 7 bases removed from V and 0 bases from J, the gap between germline ends came to 10 bases. Germline V CDR1 and CDR2: MGHDK, SYGVNS. CDR3 in amino acids: CASIGGSSYEQYF. Here the CDR3 DNA reads TGTGCCAGCATCGGAGGGAGCTCCTACGAGCAGTACTTC.

The chain is built from TRBV13 and TRBJ2-7, with a possible D match to TRBD1 (5 bases). V was shortened by 1 base and J by 3 bases, with 10 bases between the two germline ends. In germline, CDR1 is PRHDT, CDR2 FYEKMQ (reference sequence). This CDR3 contains 14 residues. The CDR3 region is CASSLVGHNYEQYF. The CDR3 DNA reads as TGTGCCAGCAGCTTAGTTGGACATAACTACGAGCAGTACTTC.

The chain carries TRBV29-1 and TRBJ2-5, with 10 bases identical to TRBD1. Trimming took 6 bases from V and 7 from J; bases not matched to a gene: 11. Germline V gene lookup returns CDR1 SQVTM and CDR2 ANQGSEA. The CDR3 totals 14 residues. In DNA, the CDR3 is TGCAGCGTGAGAGAGGGGACAGGGGAGGGGACCCAGTACTTC. Translation: CSVREGTGEGTQYF.

In regard to this clone: The same CDR3 is also encoded by other DNA sequences in this sample. The chain carries TRBV7-3 and TRBJ2-7; maybe TRBD2 (6 bases). The CDR3 runs to 13 residues. Trimming removed 0 bases at V and 4 bases at J, with 7 bases between. The germline CDR1 and CDR2 sequences are SGHTA and FQGTGA. The CDR3 DNA is TGTGCCAGCAGCTTAACGGGGGGATACGAGCAGTACTTC. Its translation: CASSLTGGYEQYF.

The chain combines TRBV5-4 with TRBJ2-6; TRBD1 matches at 7 bases. The CDR3 loop spans 15 amino acids. With V trimmed by 4 bases and J by 2 bases, 3 bases remained unmatched. Germline V CDR1 and CDR2: SGHNT, YYREEE (reference sequence). This CDR3 is CASSRTGAGANVLTF. CDR3 coding DNA: TGTGCCAGCAGCCGAACAGGGGCTGGGGCCAACGTCCTGACTTTC.

This clone occurred a few times. The chain links TRBV19 to TRBJ2-3, with a tentative D call TRBD2 (5 bases). There are 17 residues in the CDR3. The V gene's germline CDR1 is LNHDA and CDR2 SQIVND (reference sequence). Trimming took off 5 bases at V and 4 bases at J, with 22 bases between the two ends. In nucleotides, the CDR3 is TGTGCCAGTAGTCCTCGTTTTGCGCTAGCAGGCGCAGATACGCAGTATTTT. It yields the protein CASSPRFALAGADTQYF.